This T cell receptor beta chain was retrieved from a study of cytomegalovirus exposure and HLA in healthy donors. Study-level results: Presence/absence analyses treated sequencing depth as roughly uniform across donors. According to the study, roughly 160 TCR beta chains were cytomegalovirus-associated.

The CDR3 sequence is 13 residues long. V gave up 4 bases and J gave up 6 bases; unmatched junction bases: 4. CDR1 and CDR2 from the germline V gene are MNHEY and SVGAGI. Comments on this clone: The antigen is unknown.

13 Jbeta primers and 60 Vbeta primers were used for the PCR. Libraries were prepared by immunoSEQ multiplex PCR; TCRdb keeps only in-frame clonotypes and omits some of them. The sample holds 200,000 to 300,000 clones, around 76% seen once. The rearrangement joins TRBV6-5 to TRBJ2-5; 8 positions agree with TRBD2. The receptor was isolated from a woman in her 40s in good health and CMV-seropositive. The specimen sequenced was PBMCs. CDR3 bases: TGTGCCAGCAGTTTGGGACTAGATCAGACCCAGTACTTC. It codes for CASSLGLDQTQYF.